A selection of T cell receptor beta chains follows, all from one sample in a study of technical replicates of blood from several donors. Method: immunoSEQ multiplex PCR; TCRdb's copy keeps in-frame clones and lacks some. The data show 70,000 to 85,000 clones, 92% seen once. Sample: T cells isolated from PBMCs. These receptors were taken from a human donor in good health. The CDR3 runs from the conserved cysteine through the conserved F or W. A D gene is named only where the DNA matches it firmly.

D gene	V gene	J gene	CDR3 protein	CDR3 DNA
.	TRBV11-2	TRBJ2-6	CASSWGHGGANVLTF	TGTGCCAGCAGCTGGGGACATGGGGGGGCCAACGTCCTGACTTTC
TRBD1	TRBV16	TRBJ1-1	CASSQSGQGNTEAFF	TGTGCCAGCAGCCAATCCGGACAGGGGAACACTGAAGCTTTCTTT
TRBD2	TRBV5-5	TRBJ2-1	CASSFQRGGLHEQFF	TGTGCCAGCAGCTTTCAGCGGGGGGGCCTCCATGAGCAGTTCTTC
.	TRBV21-1	TRBJ2-3	CASSKISGGATDTQYF	TGTGCCAGCAGCAAGATAAGCGGGGGGGCCACGGATACGCAGTATTTT
.	TRBV12-2	TRBJ2-3	CASRLWPEREMSLESADTQYF	TGTGCAAGTCGCTTATGGCCCGAACGGGAGATGTCATTGGAGAGTGCAGATACGCAGTATTTT
.	TRBV18	TRBJ1-1	CASSPPLEPKRAAFF	TGTGCCAGCTCACCACCTTTGGAGCCTAAGCGAGCGGCTTTCTTT
.	TRBV27	TRBJ2-1	CASSLNSPFGEQFF	TGTGCCAGCAGTTTAAATTCACCCTTCGGTGAGCAGTTCTTC
TRBD1	TRBV28	TRBJ2-7	CASSLSPGGDYEQYF	TGTGCCAGCAGTTTGAGTCCAGGGGGAGACTACGAGCAGTACTTC
TRBD1	TRBV5-1	TRBJ2-1	CASSLNRGYNEQFF	TGCGCCAGCAGCTTGAACAGGGGGTACAATGAGCAGTTCTTC
TRBD1	TRBV18	TRBJ2-7	CASSPRTGGSYEQYF	TGTGCCAGCTCACCCAGGACAGGGGGATCCTACGAGCAGTACTTC
TRBD1	TRBV29-1	TRBJ1-2	CSVEGGDSYDGYTF	TGCAGCGTTGAAGGGGGGGACAGCTACGATGGCTACACCTTC
.	TRBV4-1	TRBJ2-5	CASSQWQIQETQYF	TGCGCCAGCAGCCAATGGCAGATCCAAGAGACCCAGTACTTC